What follows are 24 T cell receptor beta chains derived from one specimen sequenced in a study of blood T cell repertoires in COVID-19. Only in-frame clones appear in the TCRdb table, and some are missing; sequencing was by immunoSEQ multiplex PCR. In the table there are over 600,000 clones, 90% of which are singletons. The sequenced sample consisted of peripheral blood. The receptors stem from a woman between 18 and 30 years old with acute or convalescent COVID-19.

The J gene is TRBJ1-6, the V gene TRBV30, with TRBD1 matching 10 bases. The V segment lost 2 bases and the J segment 7 bases; nucleotides outside the gene matches: 5. Germline values: CDR1 GTSNPN, CDR2 SVGIG (reference sequence). The CDR3 consists of 15 residues. The CDR3 DNA sequence: TGTGCCTGGAGTAGACAGGGGGCGCGGAATTCACCCCTCCACTTT. This encodes CAWSRQGARNSPLHF.

The chain links TRBV9 to TRBJ1-2; 7 bases align to TRBD1. Germline values: CDR1 SGDLS, CDR2 YYNGEE. Unmatched junction bases numbered 7, after V lost 2 bases and J lost 3 bases. CDR3 size: 15 residues. The CDR3 region has the DNA TGTGCCAGCAGCGTGAGGGGGCGCGCAGACTATGGCTACACCTTC. Encoded protein: CASSVRGRADYGYTF. Variable domain in full (rest from reference TRBV9 and TRBJ1-2): DSGVTQTPKHLITATGQRVTLRCSPRSGDLSVYWYQQSLDQGLQFLIQYYNGEERAKGNILERFSAQQFPDLHSELNLSSLELGDSALYFCASSVRGRADYGYTFGSGTRLTVV.

CDR3 coding DNA: TGCGCCAGCAGTCAATCAGGGGGCTACGAGCAGTACTTC. This sequence encodes CASSQSGGYEQYF. V gene TRBV23-1 combines with J gene TRBJ2-7, with a weak D call TRBD1 (6 bases). TRBV23-1 is classed as an ORF, of uncertain function. The CDR3 length is 13 residues. Trimming left V 0 bases short and J 3 bases short, with 6 bases between.

The chain is built from TRBV5-1 and TRBJ1-1; TRBD1 aligns across 10 bases. Looked up from germline, CDR1 is SGHRS and CDR2 is YFSETQ. V lost 6 bases, J lost 8 bases, and 13 bases stayed unmatched. The CDR3 covers 15 residues. The CDR3 coding sequence is TGCGCCAGCACTCAAACGGGACAGGGGATTGCGGAAGCTTTCTTT. This codes for CASTQTGQGIAEAFF.

This sequence joins TRBV10-3 and TRBJ1-1, with a weak D call TRBD1 (6 bases). V dropped 3 bases and J dropped 5 bases, with 16 bases sitting between them. The CDR3 has 15 amino acids. In germline, CDR1 is ENHRY, CDR2 SYGVKD. CDR3 sequence (DNA): TGTGCCATCAGTGATAGGGGGGGGCTGGGGACTGAAGCTTTCTTT. Translating it yields CAISDRGGLGTEAFF.

The rearrangement links TRBV7-2 to TRBJ2-6; TRBD1 might be the D (5 bases). The CDR3 runs to 15 residues. The germline CDR1 and CDR2 sequences are SGHTA and FQGNSA. V was pared by 5 bases and J by 0 bases, with 8 bases between. The CDR3 bases are TGTGCCAGCAGCGACAGCTTCTCTGGGGCCAACGTCCTGACTTTC. It encodes CASSDSFSGANVLTF. Full variable domain (outside the CDR3, taken from reference TRBV7-2 and TRBJ2-6): GAGVSQSPSNKVTEKGKDVELRCDPISGHTALYWYRQSLGQGLEFLIYFQGNSAPDKSGLPSDRFSAERTGGSVSTLTIQRTQQEDSAVYLCASSDSFSGANVLTFGAGSRLTVL.

The V and J genes are TRBV7-6 and TRBJ2-7; 7 bases are shared with TRBD1. Unmatched junction bases numbered 5, after V lost 1 base and J lost 2 bases. The CDR3 totals 15 residues. Germline V CDR1 and CDR2: SGHVS, FNYEAQ. The DNA of the CDR3 is TGTGCCAGCAGCTTAGATGGGACAGAGACCTACGAGCAGTACTTC. Residues: CASSLDGTETYEQYF.

This clone appeared many times. Different DNA sequences within this sample yield the same CDR3. The chain carries TRBV7-8 and TRBJ1-2; D is perhaps TRBD1 (6 bases). This CDR3 contains 14 residues. Trimming left V 1 base short and J 2 bases short, with 8 bases between. Germline V lookup: CDR1 SGHVS, CDR2 FQNEAQ. In DNA form, the CDR3 reads TGTGCCAGCAGCTTAGTTGACAGGAACTATGGCTACACCTTC. This gives the protein CASSLVDRNYGYTF. The entire variable domain, with the rest obtained from reference TRBV7-8 and TRBJ1-2, is as follows: GAGVSQSPRYKVAKRGQDVALRCDPISGHVSLFWYQQALGQGPEFLTYFQNEAQLDKSGLPSDRFFAERPEGSVSTLKIQRTQQEDSAVYLCASSLVDRNYGYTFGSGTRLTVV.

The chain is built from TRBV3-1 (or the pseudogene TRBV3-2) and TRBJ2-7; D call uncertain. This CDR3 region has 13 residues. CDR1 and CDR2 (germline): LGHDT, YNNKEL (reference sequence). Trimming shortened V by 3 bases and J by 2 bases, and 8 bases separated the two germline ends. The DNA of the CDR3 is TGTGCCAGCAGCCACCAGGTACCCTACGAGCAGTACTTC. Its protein is CASSHQVPYEQYF.

The V gene is TRBV7-2, the J gene TRBJ1-1; D gene ambiguous. From germline, CDR1 is SGHTA and CDR2 FQGNSA. V dropped 5 bases and J dropped 1 base, with 14 bases sitting between them. The CDR3 covers 15 residues. This CDR3 reads CASSPPGSRNTEAFF. For the CDR3, the DNA is TGTGCCAGCAGCCCCCCCGGTTCGAGGAACACTGAAGCTTTCTTT.

The chain couples TRBV27 to TRBJ1-2; unclear D gene. The CDR3 totals 14 residues. The V gene lost 3 bases and the J gene lost 1 base, with 9 bases spanning the gap. Germline CDR1 MNHEY, CDR2 SMNVEV (reference sequence). CDR3 bases: TGTGCCAGCAGTTTCCACCAGAATAACTATGGCTACACCTTC. It specifies CASSFHQNNYGYTF.

V usage is TRBV28 and J usage is TRBJ2-5, with 12 bases fitting TRBD2. The germline gives CDR1 MDHEN, CDR2 SYDVKM. After removal of 5 bases from V and 5 bases from J, the junction contained 9 bases not matched to a gene. The CDR3 is made up of 16 amino acids. DNA for the CDR3: TGTGCCAGCAGTCATTATACTAGCGGGGGGCCTGAGACCCAGTACTTC. Its translation is CASSHYTSGGPETQYF.

This chain joins TRBV7-9 and TRBJ1-5; 7 bases line up with TRBD1. This CDR3 region has 13 residues. Per the germline V gene, CDR1 is SEHNR and CDR2 is FQNEAQ (reference sequence). J gave up 7 bases and V 4 bases, and 4 bases lay outside the gene matches. CDR3 DNA: TGTGCCAGCAGCTATAGACAGGGCCAGCCCCAGCATTTT. It yields the protein CASSYRQGQPQHF.

The rearrangement joins TRBV5-5 to TRBJ1-2, with a weak D call TRBD1 (5 bases). The germline gives CDR1 SGHKS, CDR2 YYEKEE (reference sequence). This CDR3 is built from 16 residues. V shed 2 bases and J shed 4 bases, with 18 bases lying between them. CDR3 DNA sequence: TGTGCCAGCAGCTTTACGGGAGACGGGACCTTCTATGGCTACACCTTC. It yields the protein CASSFTGDGTFYGYTF.

This chain connects TRBV5-1 to TRBJ2-7; D is possibly TRBD1 (6 bases). V was clipped by 2 bases and J by 2 bases, with 11 bases between them. Germline CDR1 reads SGHRS; CDR2 reads YFSETQ. The CDR3 has 14 residues. The CDR3: CASSLQGPTYEQYF. The DNA of the CDR3 is TGCGCCAGCAGCTTACAGGGACCCACCTACGAGCAGTACTTC. Supplemented by reference TRBV5-1 and TRBJ2-7, the full variable domain reads KAGVTQTPRYLIKTRGQQVTLSCSPISGHRSVSWYQQTPGQGLQFLFEYFSETQRNKGNFPGRFSGRQFSNSRSEMNVSTLELGDSALYLCASSLQGPTYEQYFGPGTRLTVT.

The V and J genes are TRBV24-1 and TRBJ2-5; 7 bases match TRBD1. The CDR3 is 14 amino acids. Germline V lookup: CDR1 KGHDR, CDR2 SFDVKD. The ends lost 4 bases at V and 4 bases at J; junction bases unmatched: 5. The CDR3 region is CATSEHRGLETQYF. The CDR3 region has the DNA TGTGCCACCAGTGAGCACAGGGGCTTAGAGACCCAGTACTTC.

This clone occurred once. The chain is built from TRBV20-1 and TRBJ1-3; D possibly corresponds to TRBD1 (5 bases). CDR1 is DFQATT, CDR2 SNEGSKA, per germline (reference sequence). The CDR3 is made up of 16 amino acids. V lost 3 bases and J lost 2, with 17 bases in between. The CDR3 protein is CSASWAGRTTGNTIYF. CDR3 sequence (DNA): TGCAGTGCTAGTTGGGCAGGGCGGACTACTGGAAACACCATATATTTT.

J is TRBJ2-1 and V is TRBV4-1, with D possibly being TRBD2 (6 bases). The germline CDR1 and CDR2 sequences are MGHRA and YSYEKL. The CDR3 sequence is 14 residues long. V dropped 0 bases and J dropped 9 bases, with 12 bases sitting between them. This CDR3 reads CASSQDSRGGEQFF. CDR3 coding DNA: TGCGCCAGCAGCCAAGATTCTCGGGGAGGTGAGCAGTTCTTC.

This clone was counted once. This chain uses TRBV11-3 with TRBJ2-7, with a weak D call TRBD1 (6 bases). The CDR3 has 14 residues. Germline lookup yields CDR1 SGHNT and CDR2 YENEEA. The V end lost 1 base, the J end lost 2 bases, and 9 bases lay between the germline ends. CDR3 sequence: CASSLAGDTYEQYF. CDR3 DNA sequence: TGTGCCAGCAGCTTAGCTGGGGACACCTACGAGCAGTACTTC.

The chain uses TRBV5-1 and TRBJ1-1; TRBD1 matches 7 bases. Germline V lookup: CDR1 SGHRS, CDR2 YFSETQ. The CDR3 extends over 15 amino acids. Unmatched junction bases numbered 5, after V lost 3 bases and J lost 0 bases. CDR3 sequence: CASSYRQGMNTEAFF. The CDR3, as DNA: TGCGCCAGCAGCTACCGACAGGGCATGAACACTGAAGCTTTCTTT.

This clone was detected a few times. The chain joins TRBV19 to TRBJ2-7, with TRBD1 matching 10 bases. The trim removed 5 bases at V and 5 bases at J, leaving 12 bases unmatched. The CDR3 has 16 residues. Germline V CDR1 and CDR2: LNHDA, SQIVND (reference sequence). DNA of the CDR3: TGTGCCAGTAGTCCGACCCCCGGGACAGGGGACCACGAGCAGTACTTC. It codes for CASSPTPGTGDHEQYF.

The V gene is TRBV19, the J gene TRBJ1-2; TRBD1 matches 8 bases. The junction had 11 bases not matched to a gene; V was cut back by 1 base and J by 4 bases. In germline, CDR1 is LNHDA, CDR2 SQIVND (reference sequence). CDR3 size: 17 residues. The CDR3 is CASSIARAGGGSYGYTF. The CDR3, as DNA: TGTGCCAGTAGTATAGCCCGTGCAGGGGGCGGTAGCTATGGCTACACCTTC.

The rearrangement uses TRBV7-6 and TRBJ1-2; D might be TRBD1 (6 bases). CDR3 length: 15 residues. Germline CDR1 and CDR2: SGHVS and FNYEAQ. Deletions cut 5 bases from V and 0 bases from J, with 13 bases between. CDR3 protein: CASSPGDRANYGYTF. The CDR3 nucleotides are TGTGCCAGCAGCCCAGGGGACCGAGCTAACTATGGCTACACCTTC.

The V call is TRBV2, the J call TRBJ1-1; 8 nucleotides align to TRBD1. Germline CDR1 is SNHLY and CDR2 is FYNNEI. This CDR3 comprises 13 residues. With 7 bases clipped from V and 4 bases from J, the junction kept 5 bases outside the gene matches. CDR3 sequence reads: CASILTGATEAFF. The CDR3 coding sequence is TGTGCCAGCATATTGACAGGGGCCACTGAAGCTTTCTTT.